These 12 T cell receptor beta chains came from one sample sequenced in a study of cytomegalovirus exposure and HLA in healthy donors. With 60 Vbeta and 13 Jbeta primers, the PCR was carried out. Sequencing was performed with immunoSEQ multiplex PCR; in TCRdb, only in-frame clones are kept and a portion is missing. This table holds some 150,000 clones, approximately 79% found once. The material sequenced was PBMCs. These receptors were taken from a woman in her twenties or thirties in good health and CMV-seronegative.

This chain links TRBV7-9 with TRBJ1-1; 8 nucleotides agree with TRBD1. Trimming removed 4 bases from V and 3 bases from J; junction bases left unmatched: 4. The CDR3 runs to 14 residues. CDR1 and CDR2 (germline): SEHNR, FQNEAQ (reference sequence). The CDR3 region is CASSSGQGDTEAFF. The CDR3 nucleotides read TGTGCCAGCAGCTCTGGACAGGGCGACACTGAAGCTTTCTTT. Supplemented by reference TRBV7-9 and TRBJ1-1, the full variable domain reads DTGVSQNPRHKITKRGQNVTFRCDPISEHNRLYWYRQTLGQGPEFLTYFQNEAQLEKSRLLSDRFSAERPKGSFSTLEIQRTEQGDSAMYLCASSSGQGDTEAFFGQGTRLTVV.

The chain carries TRBV6-5 and TRBJ1-2, with 7 positions matching TRBD1. This CDR3 contains 13 residues. Per germline, CDR1 MNHEY and CDR2 SVGAGI. The V segment lost 2 bases and the J segment 3 bases; nucleotides outside the gene matches: 0. In DNA, the CDR3 is TGTGCCAGCAGTTACACAGGGGACTATGGCTACACCTTC. This translates into CASSYTGDYGYTF.

The V gene is TRBV10-3, the J gene TRBJ1-1, with D unclear. V was trimmed by 3 bases and J by 11 bases, leaving 16 bases between them. There are 13 residues in the CDR3. Looked up from germline, CDR1 is ENHRY and CDR2 is SYGVKD. Here the CDR3 reads CAISEFLETGAFF. Here the CDR3 DNA reads TGTGCCATCAGTGAATTCCTAGAGACGGGGGCTTTCTTT.

The chain employs TRBV29-1 and TRBJ1-1; TRBD1 aligns across 8 bases. Germline V lookup: CDR1 SQVTM, CDR2 ANQGSEA. V shed 5 bases, J shed 0 bases, and the junction held 2 bases outside the gene matches. This CDR3 comprises 13 residues. The CDR3 nucleotides are TGCAGCGTTCCGGACAGGGTGAACACTGAAGCTTTCTTT. The encoded protein is CSVPDRVNTEAFF.

The CDR3 nucleotides read TGTGCCTGGAGTGACAGACTAGCGGGACGCACCGGGGAGCTGTTTTTT. Protein product: CAWSDRLAGRTGELFF. The V gene is TRBV30, the J gene TRBJ2-2; 11 nucleotides match TRBD2. From germline, CDR1 is GTSNPN and CDR2 SVGIG (reference sequence). The trim removed 1 base at V and 4 bases at J, leaving 5 bases unmatched. The CDR3 is made up of 16 amino acids. The variable domain in full, completed from reference TRBV30 and TRBJ2-2, reads SQTIHQWPATLVQPVGSPLSLECTVEGTSNPNLYWYRQAAGRGLQLLFYSVGIGQISSEVPQNLSASRPQDRQFILSSKKLLLSDSGFYLCAWSDRLAGRTGELFFGEGSRLTVL.

In DNA, the CDR3 is TGTGCCAGCAGCGCACATAGCGGGAGTTTGCCCGAGCAGTACTTC. Its protein is CASSAHSGSLPEQYF. The chain links TRBV7-2 to TRBJ2-7, with 9 bases lining up with TRBD2. J was trimmed by 6 bases and V by 5 bases; bases with no gene match: 11. The CDR3 covers 15 residues. Germline values: CDR1 SGHTA, CDR2 FQGNSA.

The chain is built from TRBV9 and TRBJ1-2; a possible D gene is TRBD1 (6 bases). This CDR3 contains 13 residues. Per germline, CDR1 SGDLS and CDR2 YYNGEE. With 4 bases removed from V and 1 base from J, the gap between germline ends came to 8 bases. In DNA, the CDR3 is TGTGCCAGCAGCCAGGGGTATAACTATGGCTACACCTTC. Translating it yields CASSQGYNYGYTF.

The CDR3 DNA reads TGTGCCAGCATCGACACTCCCGACAGACCACAGAAATACGAGCAGTACTTC. This sequence encodes CASIDTPDRPQKYEQYF. The V call is TRBV21-1, the J call TRBJ2-7; the D segment call TRBD1 is taken from the table without a DNA check. TRBV21-1 constitutes a pseudogene. This CDR3 has 17 residues.

The sample holds one count of this clone. This sequence joins TRBV5-4 and TRBJ2-1; 13 bases align to TRBD2. The CDR3 runs to 17 residues. Germline CDR1 and CDR2: SGHNT and YYREEE (reference sequence). V was pared by 4 bases and J by 1 base, with 5 bases of the junction left unmatched. The CDR3 here is CASSGTSGTRSYNEQFF. In DNA, the CDR3 is TGTGCCAGCAGCGGGACTAGCGGGACACGTTCCTACAATGAGCAGTTCTTC.

CDR3 loop: CASSLRANSGNTIYF. CDR3 coding DNA: TGTGCCAGCAGCTTAAGAGCGAACTCTGGAAACACCATATATTTT. The chain combines TRBV7-9 with TRBJ1-3; unclear D gene. The CDR3 has 15 residues. The V gene lost 2 bases and the J gene lost 0 bases, with 8 bases spanning the gap. Germline CDR1 and CDR2: SEHNR and FQNEAQ (reference sequence). Looking up the rest from reference TRBV7-9 and TRBJ1-3 gives the full variable domain: DTGVSQNPRHKITKRGQNVTFRCDPISEHNRLYWYRQTLGQGPEFLTYFQNEAQLEKSRLLSDRFSAERPKGSFSTLEIQRTEQGDSAMYLCASSLRANSGNTIYFGEGSWLTVV.

The chain employs TRBV27 and TRBJ2-7, with a weak D call TRBD2 (7 bases). Germline V gene data show CDR1 as MNHEY and CDR2 as SMNVEV (reference sequence). V shed 7 bases and J shed 6 bases, with 16 bases lying between them. This CDR3 is built from 13 residues. CDR3 in amino acids: CASKGGARSEQYF. DNA of the CDR3: TGTGCCAGCAAGGGGGGGGCGAGGTCCGAGCAGTACTTC.

Turning to this clone: One end of the junction does not line up with germline, which may come from a read error. The CDR3 sequence: CATSGQRSSYNEQFF. The CDR3 DNA follows: TGTGCCACCAGCGGTCAGCGGAGCTCCTACAATGAGCAGTTCTTC. This chain uses TRBV5-4 with TRBJ2-1, with a possible D match to TRBD2 (5 bases). The CDR3 is 15 amino acids. Per germline, CDR1 SGHNT and CDR2 YYREEE (reference sequence).